Following are 4 T cell receptor beta chains from one sample sequenced in a study of T-cell reconstitution after alpha-beta-depleted transplantation in children. Unique molecular identifiers tagged the TCRbeta library. Each CDR3 protein gets one entry after TCRdb re-called the PCR reads with MiXCR. The table includes approximately 400,000 distinct CDR3 sequences, roughly 10% detected once. The specimen comprised PBMCs from the stem cell graft donor, sampled from the stem cell graft. The receptors originated from a human donor who donated a stem cell graft to a child with acute myeloid leukemia.

The chain couples TRBV7-9 to TRBJ2-1, with 8 bases aligning to TRBD1. Unmatched junction bases numbered 10, after V lost 5 bases and J lost 4 bases. Germline values: CDR1 SEHNR, CDR2 FQNEAQ (reference sequence). The CDR3 sequence is 16 residues long. The CDR3, as DNA: TGTGCCAGCAGCACCCCAGGGGGCCCCTCTTACAATGAGCAGTTCTTC. Protein: CASSTPGGPSYNEQFF.

Only a few counts were recorded for this clonotype. V usage is TRBV12-3 or TRBV12-4 and J usage is TRBJ2-5; no firm D call. V shed 3 bases and J shed 1 base, with 6 bases lying between them. The CDR3 consists of 13 residues. In nucleotides, the CDR3 is TGTGCCAGCAGTTTTCTCACCCAAGAGACCCAGTACTTC. Its protein is CASSFLTQETQYF.

This clonotype turned up a few times. This CDR3 is CSAYTTGGRTEAFF. In DNA form, the CDR3 reads TGCAGCGCTTACACTACAGGGGGCAGGACTGAAGCTTTCTTT. The rearrangement joins TRBV29-1 to TRBJ1-1, with TRBD1 matching over 9 bases. The V gene's germline CDR1 is SQVTM and CDR2 ANQGSEA. The V segment lost 7 bases and the J segment 5 bases; nucleotides outside the gene matches: 11. The CDR3 consists of 14 residues. The whole variable domain, filled in from reference TRBV29-1 and TRBJ1-1, reads SAVISQKPSRDICQRGTSLTIQCQVDSQVTMMFWYRQQPGQSLTLIATANQGSEATYESGFVIDKFPISRPNLTFSTLTVSNMSPEDSSIYLCSAYTTGGRTEAFFGQGTRLTVV.

This clonotype was detected only a few times. The chain employs TRBV7-6 and TRBJ2-2; TRBD1 agrees at 8 bases. CDR1 and CDR2 from the germline V gene are SGHVS and FNYEAQ. The CDR3 is 16 residues long. The junction had 7 bases not matched to a gene; V was cut back by 5 bases and J by 2 bases. CDR3 loop: CASSLGQGLNTGELFF. The CDR3 DNA reads as TGTGCCAGCAGCCTAGGACAGGGCTTAAACACCGGGGAGCTGTTTTTT. The full variable domain, completed using reference TRBV7-6 and TRBJ2-2, is GAGVSQSPRYKVTKRGQDVALRCDPISGHVSLYWYRQALGQGPEFLTYFNYEAQQDKSGLPNDRFSAERPEGSISTLTIQRTEQRDSAMYRCASSLGQGLNTGELFFGEGSRLTVL.